This entry features one T cell receptor beta chain sequence. The antigen is not known. The data originate from a study of shared clonotypes between healthy human individuals. Repertoires were generated with immunoSEQ multiplex PCR, while TCRdb's copy carries only in-frame clones and drops some. The data contain about 1.1 million clones, around 82% of them singletons. CDR3 length: 14 residues. In germline, CDR1 is MNHEY, CDR2 SMNVEV (reference sequence). V was cut by 5 bases and J by 0 bases, with 10 bases left in between. Study findings and constraints: Sequencing depth was expected to influence donor clonotype sharing. The naive CD4 repertoires of a few donors were compared, and about 5% of clonotypes were shared.

Source material: memory CD4+ T cells from PBMCs. The sample's subset: CD45RA-negative fraction. This TCR was sampled from a man aged 18-30 years in good health. Some clones in this sample may be carry-over from other donors' samples. This chain uses TRBV27 with TRBJ1-2; D is unresolved. This chain's CDR3 is CASSPLPSNYGYTF. The CDR3 nucleotides read TGTGCCAGCAGTCCTCTGCCATCTAACTATGGCTACACCTTC.